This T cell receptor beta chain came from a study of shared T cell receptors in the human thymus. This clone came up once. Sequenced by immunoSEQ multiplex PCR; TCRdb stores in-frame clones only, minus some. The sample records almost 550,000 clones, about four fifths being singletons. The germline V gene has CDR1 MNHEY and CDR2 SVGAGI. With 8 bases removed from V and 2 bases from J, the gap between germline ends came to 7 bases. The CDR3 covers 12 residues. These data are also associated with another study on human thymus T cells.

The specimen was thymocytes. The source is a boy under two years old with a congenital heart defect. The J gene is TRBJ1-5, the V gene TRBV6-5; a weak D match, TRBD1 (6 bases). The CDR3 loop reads CASRTGNQPQHF. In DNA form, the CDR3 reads TGTGCCAGCCGGACAGGCAATCAGCCCCAGCATTTT.